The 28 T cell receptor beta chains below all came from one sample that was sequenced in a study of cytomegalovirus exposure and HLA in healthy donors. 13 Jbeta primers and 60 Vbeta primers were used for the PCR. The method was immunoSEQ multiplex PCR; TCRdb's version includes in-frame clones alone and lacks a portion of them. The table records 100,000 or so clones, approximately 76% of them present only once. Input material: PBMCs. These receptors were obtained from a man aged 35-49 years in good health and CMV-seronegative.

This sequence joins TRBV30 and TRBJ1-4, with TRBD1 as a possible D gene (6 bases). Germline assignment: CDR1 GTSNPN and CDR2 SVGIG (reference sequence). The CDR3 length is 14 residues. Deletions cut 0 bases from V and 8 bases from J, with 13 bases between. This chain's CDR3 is CAWSVTGQREKLFF. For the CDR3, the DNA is TGTGCCTGGAGTGTTACAGGGCAGAGGGAAAAACTGTTTTTT. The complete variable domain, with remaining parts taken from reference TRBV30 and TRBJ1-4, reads SQTIHQWPATLVQPVGSPLSLECTVEGTSNPNLYWYRQAAGRGLQLLFYSVGIGQISSEVPQNLSASRPQDRQFILSSKKLLLSDSGFYLCAWSVTGQREKLFFGSGTQLSVL.

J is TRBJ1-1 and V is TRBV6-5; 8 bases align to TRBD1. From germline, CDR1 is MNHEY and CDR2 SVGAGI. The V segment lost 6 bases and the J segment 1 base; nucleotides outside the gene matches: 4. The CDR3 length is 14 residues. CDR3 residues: CASSGQGTNTEAFF. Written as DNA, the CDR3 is TGTGCCAGCAGCGGACAGGGAACGAACACTGAAGCTTTCTTT.

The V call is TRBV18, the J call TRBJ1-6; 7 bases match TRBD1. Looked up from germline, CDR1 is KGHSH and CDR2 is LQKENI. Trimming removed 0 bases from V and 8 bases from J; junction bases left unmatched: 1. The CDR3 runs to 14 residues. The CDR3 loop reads CASSPPDRDSPLHF. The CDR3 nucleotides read TGTGCCAGCTCACCACCTGACAGGGATTCACCCCTCCACTTT.

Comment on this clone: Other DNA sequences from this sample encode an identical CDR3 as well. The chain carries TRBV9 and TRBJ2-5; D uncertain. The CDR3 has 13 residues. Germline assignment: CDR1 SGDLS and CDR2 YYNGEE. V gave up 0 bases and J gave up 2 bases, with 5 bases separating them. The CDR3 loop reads CASSVALQETQYF. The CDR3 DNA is TGTGCCAGCAGCGTAGCTCTACAAGAGACCCAGTACTTC.

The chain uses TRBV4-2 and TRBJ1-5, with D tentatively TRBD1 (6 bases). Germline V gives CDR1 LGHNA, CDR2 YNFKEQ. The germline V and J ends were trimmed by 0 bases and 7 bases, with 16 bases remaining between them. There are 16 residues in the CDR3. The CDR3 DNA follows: TGTGCCAGCAGCCAAGAACTTTCAGGGGCCGGACAGCCCCAGCATTTT. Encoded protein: CASSQELSGAGQPQHF.

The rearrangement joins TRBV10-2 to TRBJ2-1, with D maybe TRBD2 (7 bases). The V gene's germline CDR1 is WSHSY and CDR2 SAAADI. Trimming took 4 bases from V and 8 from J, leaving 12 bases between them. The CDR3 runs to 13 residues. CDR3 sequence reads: CASSGGGGDEQFF. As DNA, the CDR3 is TGCGCCAGCAGTGGGGGCGGGGGCGATGAGCAGTTCTTC.

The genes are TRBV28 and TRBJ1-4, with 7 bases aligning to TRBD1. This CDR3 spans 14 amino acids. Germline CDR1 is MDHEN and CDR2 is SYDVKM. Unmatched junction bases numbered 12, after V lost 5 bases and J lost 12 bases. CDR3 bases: TGTGCCAGCAGTCCCGGGACAGCCGTCGCGGAACTGTTTTTT. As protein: CASSPGTAVAELFF.

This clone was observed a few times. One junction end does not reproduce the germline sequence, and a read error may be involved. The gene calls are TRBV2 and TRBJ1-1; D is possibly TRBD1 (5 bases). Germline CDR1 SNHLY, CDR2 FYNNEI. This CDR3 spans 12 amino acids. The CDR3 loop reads CASREDSTEAFF. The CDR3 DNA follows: TGTGCCAGCAGGGAAGACAGCACTGAAGCTTTCTTT.

This CDR3 is CASSHGGGETQYF. CDR3 in DNA: TGTGCCAGCAGCCACGGAGGAGGAGAGACCCAGTACTTC. The chain links TRBV6-5 to TRBJ2-5; TRBD2 is a possible D gene (5 bases). The ends were cut back, 6 bases at V and 4 bases at J, with 12 bases in the middle. CDR1 and CDR2 (germline): MNHEY, SVGAGI. The CDR3 has 13 amino acids.

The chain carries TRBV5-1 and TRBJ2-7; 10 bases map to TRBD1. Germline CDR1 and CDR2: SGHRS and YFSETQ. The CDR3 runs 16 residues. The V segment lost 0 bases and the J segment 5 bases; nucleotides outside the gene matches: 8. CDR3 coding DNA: TGCGCCAGCAGCTTGGAGCCGGGACAGGGGAGACACGAGCAGTACTTC. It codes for CASSLEPGQGRHEQYF.

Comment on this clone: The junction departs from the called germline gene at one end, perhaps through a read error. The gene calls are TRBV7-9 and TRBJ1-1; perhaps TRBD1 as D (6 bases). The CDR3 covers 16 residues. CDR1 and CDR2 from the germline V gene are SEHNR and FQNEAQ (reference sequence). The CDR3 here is CSSSLPRTVRNTEAFF. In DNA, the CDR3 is TGTTCCAGCAGCTTACCAAGGACAGTTAGGAACACTGAAGCTTTCTTT.

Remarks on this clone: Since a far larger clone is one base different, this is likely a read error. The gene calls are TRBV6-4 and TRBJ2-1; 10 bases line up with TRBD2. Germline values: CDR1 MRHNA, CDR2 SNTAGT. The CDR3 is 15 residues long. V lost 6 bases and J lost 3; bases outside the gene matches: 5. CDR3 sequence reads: CASRLAGGGYNEQFF. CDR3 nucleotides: TGTGCCAGCAGATTAGCGGGGGGAGGCTACAATGAGCAGTTCTTC.

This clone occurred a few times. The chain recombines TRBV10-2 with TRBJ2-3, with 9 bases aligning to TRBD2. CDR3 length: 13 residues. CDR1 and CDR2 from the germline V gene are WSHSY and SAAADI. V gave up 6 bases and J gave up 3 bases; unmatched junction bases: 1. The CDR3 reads CASRGLATDTQYF. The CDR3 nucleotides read TGCGCCAGCAGGGGACTAGCAACAGATACGCAGTATTTT.

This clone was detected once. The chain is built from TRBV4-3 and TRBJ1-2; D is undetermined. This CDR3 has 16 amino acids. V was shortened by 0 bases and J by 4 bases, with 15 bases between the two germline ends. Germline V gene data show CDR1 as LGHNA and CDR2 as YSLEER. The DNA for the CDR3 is TGCGCCAGCAGCCAAGATCTGGCCGGAGTGAGCTATGGCTACACCTTC. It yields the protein CASSQDLAGVSYGYTF.

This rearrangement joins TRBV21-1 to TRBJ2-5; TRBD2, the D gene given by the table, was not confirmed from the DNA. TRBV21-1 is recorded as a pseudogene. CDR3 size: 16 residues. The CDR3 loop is CASSKGPSGGWETQYF. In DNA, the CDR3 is TGTGCCAGCAGCAAAGGCCCTAGCGGGGGATGGGAGACCCAGTACTTC.

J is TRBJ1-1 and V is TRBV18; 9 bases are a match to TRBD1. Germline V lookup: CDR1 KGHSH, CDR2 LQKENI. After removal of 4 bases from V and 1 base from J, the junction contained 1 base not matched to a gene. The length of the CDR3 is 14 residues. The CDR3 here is CASSQDRGNTEAFF. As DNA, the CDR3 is TGTGCCAGCTCACAGGACAGGGGGAACACTGAAGCTTTCTTT.

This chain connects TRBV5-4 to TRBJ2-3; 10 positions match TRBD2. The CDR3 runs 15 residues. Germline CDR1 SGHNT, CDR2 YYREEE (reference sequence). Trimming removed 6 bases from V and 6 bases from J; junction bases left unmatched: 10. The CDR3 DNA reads TGTGCCAGCAACCCTTGGAGCGGGGGGGCGGATACGCAGTATTTT. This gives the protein CASNPWSGGADTQYF.

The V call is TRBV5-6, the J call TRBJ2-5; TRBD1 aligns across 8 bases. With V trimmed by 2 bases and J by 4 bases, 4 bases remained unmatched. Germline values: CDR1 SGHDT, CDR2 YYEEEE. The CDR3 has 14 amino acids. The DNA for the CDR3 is TGTGCCAGCAGCTTTGAGACAGGGGTAGAGACCCAGTACTTC. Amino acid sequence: CASSFETGVETQYF.

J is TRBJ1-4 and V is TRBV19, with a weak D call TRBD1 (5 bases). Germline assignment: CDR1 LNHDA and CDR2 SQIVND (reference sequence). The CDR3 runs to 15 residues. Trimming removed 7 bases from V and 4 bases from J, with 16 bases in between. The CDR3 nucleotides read TGTGCCAGTACCCCACGGGCAGGGTTTAATGAAAAACTGTTTTTT. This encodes CASTPRAGFNEKLFF.

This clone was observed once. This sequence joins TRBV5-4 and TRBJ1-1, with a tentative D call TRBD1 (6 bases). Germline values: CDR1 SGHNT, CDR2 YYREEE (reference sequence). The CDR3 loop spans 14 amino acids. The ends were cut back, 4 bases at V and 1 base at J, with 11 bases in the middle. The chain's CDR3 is CASSGTGTNTEAFF. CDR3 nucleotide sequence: TGTGCCAGCAGCGGAACAGGGACGAACACTGAAGCTTTCTTT.

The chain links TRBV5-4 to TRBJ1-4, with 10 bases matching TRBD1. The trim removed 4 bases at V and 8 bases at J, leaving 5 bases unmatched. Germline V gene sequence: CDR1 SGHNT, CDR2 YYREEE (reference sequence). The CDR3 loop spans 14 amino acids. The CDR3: CASSTGQGSEKLFF. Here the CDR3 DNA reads TGTGCCAGCAGCACGGGACAGGGGAGCGAAAAACTGTTTTTT.

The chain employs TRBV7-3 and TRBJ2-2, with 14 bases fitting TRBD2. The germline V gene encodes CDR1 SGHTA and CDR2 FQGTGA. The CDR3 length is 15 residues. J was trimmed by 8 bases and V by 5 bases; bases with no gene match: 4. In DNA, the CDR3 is TGTGCCAGCAGCCAGGGACTAGCGGGGGCAGGGGAGCTGTTTTTT. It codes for CASSQGLAGAGELFF.

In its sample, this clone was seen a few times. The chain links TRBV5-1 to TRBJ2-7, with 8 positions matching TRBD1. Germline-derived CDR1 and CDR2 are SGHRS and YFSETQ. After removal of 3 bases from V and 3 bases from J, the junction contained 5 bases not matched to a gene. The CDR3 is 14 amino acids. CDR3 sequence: CASSSLGQGYEQYF. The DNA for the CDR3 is TGCGCCAGCAGCTCCCTCGGACAGGGCTACGAGCAGTACTTC.

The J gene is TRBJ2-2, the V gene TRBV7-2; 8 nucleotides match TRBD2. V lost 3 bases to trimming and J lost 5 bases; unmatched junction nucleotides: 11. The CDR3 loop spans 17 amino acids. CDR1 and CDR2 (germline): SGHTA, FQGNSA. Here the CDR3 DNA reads TGTGCCAGCAGCTTGCGCGGGGGGCAAATTGATACCGGGGAGCTGTTTTTT. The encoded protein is CASSLRGGQIDTGELFF.

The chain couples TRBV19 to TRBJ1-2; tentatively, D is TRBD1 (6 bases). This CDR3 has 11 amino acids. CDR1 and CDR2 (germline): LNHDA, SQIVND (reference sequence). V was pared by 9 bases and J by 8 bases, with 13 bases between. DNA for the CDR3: TGTGCCAGCGAGGGGGGGAAAGGCTACACCTTC. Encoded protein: CASEGGKGYTF.

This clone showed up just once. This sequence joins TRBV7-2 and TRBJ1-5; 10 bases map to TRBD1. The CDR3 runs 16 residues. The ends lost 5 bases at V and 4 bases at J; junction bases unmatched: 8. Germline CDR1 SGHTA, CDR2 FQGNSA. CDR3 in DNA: TGTGCCAGCAGCCAAGGGGACAGGGGAGGAAATCAGCCCCAGCATTTT. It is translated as CASSQGDRGGNQPQHF.

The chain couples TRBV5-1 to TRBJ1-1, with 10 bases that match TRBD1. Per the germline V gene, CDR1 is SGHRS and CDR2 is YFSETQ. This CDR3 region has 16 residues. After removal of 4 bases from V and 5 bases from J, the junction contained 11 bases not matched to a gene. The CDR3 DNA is TGCGCCAGCAGCCCGGATGAGGACAGGGGGAGGACTGAAGCTTTCTTT. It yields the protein CASSPDEDRGRTEAFF.

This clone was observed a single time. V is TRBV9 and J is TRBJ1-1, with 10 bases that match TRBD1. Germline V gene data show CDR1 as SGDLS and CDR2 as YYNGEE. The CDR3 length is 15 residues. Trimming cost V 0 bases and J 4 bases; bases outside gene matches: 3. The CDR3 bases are TGTGCCAGCAGCGTAGTGGGACAGGGGTCCACTGAAGCTTTCTTT. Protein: CASSVVGQGSTEAFF. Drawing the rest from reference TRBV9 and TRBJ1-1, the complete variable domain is DSGVTQTPKHLITATGQRVTLRCSPRSGDLSVYWYQQSLDQGLQFLIQYYNGEERAKGNILERFSAQQFPDLHSELNLSSLELGDSALYFCASSVVGQGSTEAFFGQGTRLTVV.